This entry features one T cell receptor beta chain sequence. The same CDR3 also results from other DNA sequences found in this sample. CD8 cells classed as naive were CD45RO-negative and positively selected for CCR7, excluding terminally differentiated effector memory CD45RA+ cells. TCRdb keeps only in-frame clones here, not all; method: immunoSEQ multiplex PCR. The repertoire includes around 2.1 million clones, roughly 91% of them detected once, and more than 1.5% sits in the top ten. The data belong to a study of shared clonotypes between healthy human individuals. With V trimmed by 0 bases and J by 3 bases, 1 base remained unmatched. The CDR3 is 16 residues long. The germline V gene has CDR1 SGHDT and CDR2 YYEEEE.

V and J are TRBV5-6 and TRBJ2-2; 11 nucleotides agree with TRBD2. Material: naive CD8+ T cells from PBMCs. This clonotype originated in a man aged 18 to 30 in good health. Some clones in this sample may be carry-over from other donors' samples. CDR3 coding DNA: TGTGCCAGCAGCTTGGAACTAGCGGGAGACACCGGGGAGCTGTTTTTT. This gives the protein CASSLELAGDTGELFF.